The TCR beta chain described here comes from a study of CD8 T cells in Susac syndrome. About the research overall: Treatment at blood withdrawal was none, corticosteroids, or intravenous immunoglobulin alone in Susac syndrome patients.

cDNA came from roughly 0.53 to 1 ug RNA primed by random hexamers. It was immunoSEQ multiplex PCR that amplified TCR beta CDR3 across 54 Vbeta and 13 Jbeta. MiXCR, applied by TCRdb to the immunoSEQ multiplex PCR reads, yields one record per CDR3 protein. The sample consists of approximately 210,000 distinct CDR3 sequences, approximately 94% of them appearing once. Definite or probable Susac syndrome was diagnosed using recently defined diagnostic criteria. It was negative isolation that provided the CD8+ and CD4+ T cells, whereas TEMRA cells were enriched by FACS. The V gene's germline CDR1 is KGHSH and CDR2 LQKENI. The CDR3 consists of 16 residues. V gave up 3 bases and J gave up 7 bases, with 19 bases separating them.

The TCR sequence derives from a human donor with Susac syndrome. This chain links TRBV18 with TRBJ2-1; D may be TRBD2 (7 bases). Source material: CD4+ T cells from PBMCs. CDR3 sequence reads: CASSPTRGAGGNEQFF. CDR3 in DNA: TGTGCCAGCTCACCGACCCGGGGGGCCGGGGGGAATGAGCAGTTCTTC.